The 27 T cell receptor beta chains below were found in one sample sequenced in a study of STAT5B mutations in CD4+ large granular lymphocyte leukemia. The assay was immunoSEQ multiplex PCR, and TCRdb's table has in-frame clones only and misses some. The profile covers roughly 40,000 clones, with less than 85% appearing a single time and 0.3% to 0.45% taken by the ten largest. The sample consisted of CD4+ T cells from blood buffy coats. The source of these receptors is a human donor in good health.

The rearrangement joins TRBV27 to TRBJ1-1; TRBD1 agrees at 9 bases. The CDR3 has 14 residues. Trimming cost V 6 bases and J 4 bases; bases outside gene matches: 6. Germline V gene sequence: CDR1 MNHEY, CDR2 SMNVEV (reference sequence). The DNA for the CDR3 is TGTGCCAGCAGAACCGGGACAGGGAGCACTGAAGCTTTCTTT. It codes for CASRTGTGSTEAFF.

The chain has TRBV2 and TRBJ1-1; D unresolved. Looked up from germline, CDR1 is SNHLY and CDR2 is FYNNEI. The CDR3 covers 13 residues. Trimming pared 6 bases from V and 2 bases from J, leaving 10 bases between. The CDR3 protein is CASRRTENTEAFF. CDR3 DNA sequence: TGTGCCAGCAGAAGGACGGAAAACACTGAAGCTTTCTTT. Together with reference TRBV2 and TRBJ1-1, the CDR3 gives the full variable domain: EPEVTQTPSHQVTQMGQEVILRCVPISNHLYFYWYRQILGQKVEFLVSFYNNEISEKSEIFDDQFSVERPDGSNFTLKIRSTKLEDSAMYFCASRRTENTEAFFGQGTRLTVV.

This chain links TRBV9 with TRBJ2-1; TRBD1 is a possible D gene (6 bases). The CDR3 extends over 14 amino acids. Germline V gene data show CDR1 as SGDLS and CDR2 as YYNGEE. With 4 bases removed from V and 5 bases from J, the gap between germline ends came to 13 bases. The CDR3 protein is CASSPRTADNEQFF. Here the CDR3 DNA reads TGTGCCAGCAGCCCTAGGACAGCCGACAATGAGCAGTTCTTC.

The genes are TRBV28 and TRBJ1-5; weak D call: TRBD1 (5 bases). V was cut by 8 bases and J by 3 bases, with 14 bases left in between. There are 14 residues in the CDR3. The germline gives CDR1 MDHEN, CDR2 SYDVKM. The CDR3 DNA reads TGTGCCAGCCGCGTTGGACACGTCAATCAGCCCCAGCATTTT. Translation: CASRVGHVNQPQHF.

This sequence joins TRBV5-6 and TRBJ1-2; the D is unclear. The CDR3 sequence is 12 residues long. V was trimmed by 1 base and J by 1 base, leaving 2 bases between them. The germline V gene encodes CDR1 SGHDT and CDR2 YYEEEE. In DNA form, the CDR3 reads TGTGCCAGCAGCTTGAGTAACTATGGCTACACCTTC. Amino acids: CASSLSNYGYTF.

The table lists this clone with a few counts. The V gene is TRBV18, the J gene TRBJ1-4, with a weak D call TRBD1 (6 bases). V was pared by 8 bases and J by 8 bases, with 15 bases between. The germline V gene encodes CDR1 KGHSH and CDR2 LQKENI. The CDR3 contains 13 residues. Written as DNA, the CDR3 is TGTGCCAGCCAGGCCAGGGGCGGAGAAAAACTGTTTTTT. It specifies CASQARGGEKLFF.

The chain recombines TRBV5-4 with TRBJ1-2; perhaps TRBD1 as D (6 bases). Trimming removed 0 bases at V and 8 bases at J, with 14 bases between. The CDR3 has 14 amino acids. Germline lookup yields CDR1 SGHNT and CDR2 YYREEE (reference sequence). CDR3 sequence (DNA): TGTGCCAGCAGCTTGGTCCCCACAGGGCAGGGCTACACCTTC. Its translation: CASSLVPTGQGYTF.

The rearrangement uses TRBV6-5 and TRBJ2-1; a possible D gene is TRBD2 (5 bases). Trimming took 0 bases from V and 4 from J, leaving 7 bases between them. This CDR3 comprises 14 residues. Looked up from germline, CDR1 is MNHEY and CDR2 is SVGAGI. CDR3 sequence (DNA): TGTGCCAGCAGTTACTCTTCGGGGTACAATGAGCAGTTCTTC. Its protein is CASSYSSGYNEQFF.

The CDR3 region has the DNA TGCGCCAGCAGCCAGACATGGACCGAAAGCAATCAGCCCCAGCATTTT. Translated: CASSQTWTESNQPQHF. The chain recombines TRBV4-1 with TRBJ1-5; D is unresolved. CDR1 is MGHRA and CDR2 is YSYEKL in the germline V gene. The CDR3 runs 16 residues. The V and J ends lost 3 bases and 1 base respectively, with 13 bases between them.

The chain combines TRBV4-2 with TRBJ2-3; TRBD2 aligns across 14 bases. V trimming: 3 bases; J trimming: 1 base; junction bases outside the gene matches: 3. The CDR3 runs to 17 residues. Germline CDR1 and CDR2: LGHNA and YNFKEQ. In DNA, the CDR3 is TGTGCCAGCAGCCAGACTAGCGGGGGGGATGGCACAGATACGCAGTATTTT. Residues: CASSQTSGGDGTDTQYF.

This chain uses TRBV2 with TRBJ1-1; the D gene is possibly TRBD1 (6 bases). The CDR3 consists of 12 residues. Germline CDR1 SNHLY, CDR2 FYNNEI. Trimming cost V 5 bases and J 5 bases, with 9 bases left between them. CDR3 sequence: CASSWTVTEAFF. In nucleotides, the CDR3 is TGTGCCAGCAGTTGGACAGTTACTGAAGCTTTCTTT. The full variable domain, completed using reference TRBV2 and TRBJ1-1, is EPEVTQTPSHQVTQMGQEVILRCVPISNHLYFYWYRQILGQKVEFLVSFYNNEISEKSEIFDDQFSVERPDGSNFTLKIRSTKLEDSAMYFCASSWTVTEAFFGQGTRLTVV.

The chain joins TRBV5-1 to TRBJ1-6; D perhaps matches TRBD1 (6 bases). The CDR3 contains 15 residues. Germline assignment: CDR1 SGHRS and CDR2 YFSETQ. Trimming cost V 4 bases and J 2 bases, with 10 bases left between them. The CDR3 DNA follows: TGCGCCAGCAGCACGGACAGCGCCTATAATTCACCCCTCCACTTT. Translating gives CASSTDSAYNSPLHF.

This clone was observed a single time. This chain joins TRBV14 and TRBJ1-1; 7 bases match TRBD1. The germline V gene encodes CDR1 SGHDN and CDR2 FVKESK. CDR3 size: 17 residues. Unmatched junction bases numbered 7, after V lost 0 bases and J lost 0 bases. This chain's CDR3 is CASSQEWDSTMNTEAFF. The CDR3 region has the DNA TGTGCCAGCAGCCAAGAGTGGGACAGTACAATGAACACTGAAGCTTTCTTT.

J is TRBJ1-4 and V is TRBV13; perhaps TRBD1 as D (6 bases). From germline, CDR1 is PRHDT and CDR2 FYEKMQ (reference sequence). The CDR3 has 17 residues. The V gene lost 5 bases and the J gene lost 1 base, with 17 bases spanning the gap. The CDR3 DNA sequence: TGTGCCAGCAGCCCGGGTCGGGGGCGGTTAACTAATGAAAAACTGTTTTTT. Translating gives CASSPGRGRLTNEKLFF.

The chain carries TRBV19 and TRBJ2-3; 9 bases align to TRBD1. CDR3 size: 15 residues. V lost 5 bases, J lost 3 bases, and 6 bases stayed unmatched. CDR1 is LNHDA, CDR2 SQIVND, per germline (reference sequence). CDR3 sequence reads: CASSLGDRETDTQYF. For the CDR3, the DNA is TGTGCCAGTAGTCTCGGGGACAGGGAGACAGATACGCAGTATTTT.

The chain links TRBV19 to TRBJ1-5; a weak D match, TRBD1 (6 bases). The V end was cut by 6 bases, the J end by 3 bases, with 18 bases between. Germline V lookup: CDR1 LNHDA, CDR2 SQIVND (reference sequence). The CDR3 runs 16 residues. The CDR3 protein is CASRPGGSTLNQPQHF. The CDR3 region has the DNA TGTGCCAGTAGGCCGGGGGGCTCGACTCTCAATCAGCCCCAGCATTTT.

The rearrangement uses TRBV7-8 and TRBJ2-7; TRBD1 aligns across 7 bases. This CDR3 has 14 amino acids. V was clipped by 1 base and J by 5 bases; unmatched bases: 5. Germline CDR1 reads SGHVS; CDR2 reads FQNEAQ. The CDR3 DNA sequence: TGTGCCAGCAGCTTAGTAGGGACAGAAAACGAGCAGTACTTC. Protein product: CASSLVGTENEQYF.

This rearrangement joins TRBV14 to TRBJ1-5, with D unresolved. Looked up from germline, CDR1 is SGHDN and CDR2 is FVKESK. V was trimmed by 3 bases and J by 6 bases, leaving 9 bases between them. The CDR3 consists of 13 residues. The CDR3: CASSQFGGQPQHF. Written as DNA, the CDR3 is TGTGCCAGCAGCCAGTTCGGCGGTCAGCCCCAGCATTTT.

V gene TRBV7-9 combines with J gene TRBJ1-2, with a possible D match to TRBD1 (6 bases). The V gene's germline CDR1 is SEHNR and CDR2 FQNEAQ (reference sequence). V was trimmed by 5 bases and J by 2 bases, leaving 15 bases between them. The CDR3 extends over 15 amino acids. The CDR3: CASSRGQTDNYGYTF. Here the CDR3 DNA reads TGTGCCAGCAGCAGAGGACAGACAGACAACTATGGCTACACCTTC. The full variable domain, with the rest looked up from reference TRBV7-9 and TRBJ1-2, is DTGVSQNPRHKITKRGQNVTFRCDPISEHNRLYWYRQTLGQGPEFLTYFQNEAQLEKSRLLSDRFSAERPKGSFSTLEIQRTEQGDSAMYLCASSRGQTDNYGYTFGSGTRLTVV.

The rearrangement joins TRBV5-1 to TRBJ1-1, with 10 bases matching TRBD1. This CDR3 comprises 14 residues. The germline gives CDR1 SGHRS, CDR2 YFSETQ. V was clipped by 4 bases and J by 4 bases; unmatched bases: 4. The DNA for the CDR3 is TGCGCCAGCAGCCCCGGACAGGGGGGCACTGAAGCTTTCTTT. It yields the protein CASSPGQGGTEAFF. Variable domain in full (rest from reference TRBV5-1 and TRBJ1-1): KAGVTQTPRYLIKTRGQQVTLSCSPISGHRSVSWYQQTPGQGLQFLFEYFSETQRNKGNFPGRFSGRQFSNSRSEMNVSTLELGDSALYLCASSPGQGGTEAFFGQGTRLTVV.

This clone was seen just once. This chain connects TRBV6-5 to TRBJ1-5; 7 nucleotides line up with TRBD1. Germline CDR1 MNHEY, CDR2 SVGAGI. Trimming removed 5 bases from V and 4 bases from J; junction bases left unmatched: 8. The CDR3 has 15 residues. The CDR3 is CASSITGDRNQPQHF. CDR3 coding DNA: TGTGCCAGCAGTATAACAGGGGACCGAAATCAGCCCCAGCATTTT.

The genes are TRBV6-1 and TRBJ1-2; the D is unclear. V lost 6 bases and J lost 5, with 13 bases in between. Germline V CDR1 and CDR2: MNHNS, SASEGT. The CDR3 length is 13 residues. CDR3 amino acids: CASSQAHIYGYTF. The CDR3 DNA follows: TGTGCCAGCAGCCAGGCCCACATTTATGGCTACACCTTC.

This sequence joins TRBV7-6 and TRBJ2-3; D not resolved. The germline V gene encodes CDR1 SGHVS and CDR2 FNYEAQ. The CDR3 runs 12 residues. V lost 4 bases and J lost 3, with 5 bases in between. The CDR3, as DNA: TGTGCCAGCAGCTCGACTACAGATACGCAGTATTTT. It yields the protein CASSSTTDTQYF. The full variable domain, rest sourced from reference TRBV7-6 and TRBJ2-3, is GAGVSQSPRYKVTKRGQDVALRCDPISGHVSLYWYRQALGQGPEFLTYFNYEAQQDKSGLPNDRFSAERPEGSISTLTIQRTEQRDSAMYRCASSSTTDTQYFGPGTRLTVL.

V gene TRBV5-4 combines with J gene TRBJ2-7; a weak D match, TRBD1 (7 bases). V was trimmed by 0 bases and J by 0 bases, leaving 13 bases between them. This CDR3 region has 16 residues. Germline loops: CDR1 SGHNT, CDR2 YYREEE (reference sequence). The CDR3 protein is CASSLAGGQSSYEQYF. CDR3 nucleotides: TGTGCCAGCAGCTTGGCCGGGGGACAGAGCTCCTACGAGCAGTACTTC.

The rearrangement uses TRBV7-2 and TRBJ2-7; 7 bases match TRBD2. There are 15 residues in the CDR3. V lost 5 bases and J lost 0; bases outside the gene matches: 7. From germline, CDR1 is SGHTA and CDR2 FQGNSA. The CDR3 DNA reads TGTGCCAGCAGCGTTACTAGCGATATCTCCTACGAGCAGTACTTC. Translating it yields CASSVTSDISYEQYF.

The V and J genes are TRBV4-3 and TRBJ2-7, with D tentatively TRBD2 (5 bases). Germline assignment: CDR1 LGHNA and CDR2 YSLEER. The CDR3 has 14 residues. V shed 0 bases and J shed 4 bases, with 10 bases lying between them. CDR3 nucleotides: TGCGCCAGCAGCCAAGAGACTATGGCGTACGAGCAGTACTTC. This translates into CASSQETMAYEQYF.

This clone was seen just once. The chain joins TRBV7-7 to TRBJ2-1, with D perhaps assigned TRBD1 or TRBD2 (5 bases each). This CDR3 is 15 amino acids long. V shed 2 bases and J shed 2 bases, with 10 bases lying between them. The germline gives CDR1 SSHAT, CDR2 FNYEAQ (reference sequence). The CDR3 region is CASSLSQGAYNEQFF. The CDR3 DNA is TGTGCCAGCAGCTTATCCCAGGGAGCCTACAATGAGCAGTTCTTC.